The entry that follows covers one T cell receptor (beta chain) sequence. Its antigen is not known. The CDR3 covers 16 residues. Germline V lookup: CDR1 LGHNA, CDR2 YSLEER. J was trimmed by 0 bases and V by 4 bases; bases with no gene match: 5. TCRdb re-called the RACE reads through MiXCR, storing one row per CDR3 protein. Of under 200,000 distinct CDR3 sequences listed, about 31% were seen once; the top ten hold less than 3%. This record comes from a study of human T cells and chemical hapten exposure. Study details: Scalp application of diphenylcyclopropenone was performed weekly in patients across the entire approximately 24-week study. Study results and limitations: The study found that PT1 expanded TCR counts correlated positively with patch test score.

Time point in this sample: pre-sensitization, week 0. Described treatment: therapeutic diphenylcyclopropenone sensitization with weekly scalp DPC. The sequencing here drew on whole blood, taken in connection with sensitization to the hapten diphenylcyclopropenone (DPC). The rearrangement links TRBV4-3 to TRBJ2-1; 8 bases agree with TRBD1. The TCR was taken from a woman aged 25 to 39 with alopecia areata. Some clones in this sample may be carry-over from other donors' samples. The DNA of the CDR3 is TGCGCCAGCAGCCCCTGGGACAGGAGCTCCTACAATGAGCAGTTCTTC. This sequence encodes CASSPWDRSSYNEQFF.